This TCR beta chain was identified in a study of blood T cell repertoires in COVID-19. Libraries were prepared by immunoSEQ multiplex PCR; TCRdb keeps only in-frame clonotypes and omits some of them. The profile shows 140,000 to 150,000 clones, roughly 78% of them singletons. This CDR3 region has 16 residues. Deletions cut 2 bases from V and 5 bases from J, with 19 bases between. The germline CDR1 and CDR2 sequences are SGHRS and YFSETQ. What was sequenced was peripheral blood. The chain couples TRBV5-1 to TRBJ2-5; D is perhaps TRBD2 (6 bases). This clonotype was sampled from a human donor with acute or convalescent COVID-19. The donor label of this sample is uncertain. CDR3 residues: CASSLGRGLSSETQYF. CDR3 DNA sequence: TGCGCCAGCAGCTTAGGGCGGGGACTTTCTTCCGAGACCCAGTACTTC. Full variable domain (outside the CDR3, taken from reference TRBV5-1 and TRBJ2-5): KAGVTQTPRYLIKTRGQQVTLSCSPISGHRSVSWYQQTPGQGLQFLFEYFSETQRNKGNFPGRFSGRQFSNSRSEMNVSTLELGDSALYLCASSLGRGLSSETQYFGPGTRLLVL.